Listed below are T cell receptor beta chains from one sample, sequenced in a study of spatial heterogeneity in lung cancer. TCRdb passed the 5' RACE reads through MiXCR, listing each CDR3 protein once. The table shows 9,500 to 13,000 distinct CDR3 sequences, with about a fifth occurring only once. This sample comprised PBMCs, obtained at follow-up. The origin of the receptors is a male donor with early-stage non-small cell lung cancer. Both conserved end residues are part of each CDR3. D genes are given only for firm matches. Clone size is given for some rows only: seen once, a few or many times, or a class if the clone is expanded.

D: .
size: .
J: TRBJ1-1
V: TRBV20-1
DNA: TGCAGTGCGTCCACCCAGGGCTCCACTGAAGCTTTCTTT
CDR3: CSASTQGSTEAFF

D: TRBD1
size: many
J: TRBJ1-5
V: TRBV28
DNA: TGTGCCAGCAGTTTGGGGCGGTGGGGACAGTTCAATCAGCCCCAGCATTTT
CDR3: CASSLGRWGQFNQPQHF

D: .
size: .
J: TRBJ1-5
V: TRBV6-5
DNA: TGTGCCAGCAGCATCGGCGTTCTTCAGCCCCAGCATTTT
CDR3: CASSIGVLQPQHF

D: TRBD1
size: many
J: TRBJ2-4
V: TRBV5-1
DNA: TGCGCCAGCAGCCCTGGGACAGGGGCCTATCTAGCCAAAAACATTCAGTACTTC
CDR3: CASSPGTGAYLAKNIQYF

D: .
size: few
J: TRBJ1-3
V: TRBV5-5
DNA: TGTGCCAGCAGCAGTGTCGCAGGGACCACCTCTGGAAACACCATATATTTT
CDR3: CASSSVAGTTSGNTIYF

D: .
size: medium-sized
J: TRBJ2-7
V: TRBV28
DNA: TGTGCCAGCAGTTTATCGGCGGGAATCGCCTACGAGCAGTACTTC
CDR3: CASSLSAGIAYEQYF

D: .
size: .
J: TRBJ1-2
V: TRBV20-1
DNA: TGCAGTGACCTACCGGCCTACAGGGAAGGCTACACCTTC
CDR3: CSDLPAYREGYTF

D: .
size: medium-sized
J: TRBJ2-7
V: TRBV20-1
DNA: TGCAGTGTAAGAGGGGGGGTAGCGGACGAGCAGTACTTC
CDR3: CSVRGGVADEQYF

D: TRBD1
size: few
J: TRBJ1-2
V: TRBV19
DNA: TGTGCCAGTGGGGACAGGGCCTACTATGGCTACACCTTC
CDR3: CASGDRAYYGYTF

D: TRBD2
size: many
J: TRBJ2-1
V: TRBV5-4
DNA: TGTGCCAGCAGCTTCCCTAGCGGGGACAACAATGAGCAGTTCTTC
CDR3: CASSFPSGDNNEQFF

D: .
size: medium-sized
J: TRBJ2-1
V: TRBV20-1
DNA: TGCAGTGCTAGCGCTCTAGGAGGAAAAGGGACGAATGAGCAGTTCTTC
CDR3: CSASALGGKGTNEQFF

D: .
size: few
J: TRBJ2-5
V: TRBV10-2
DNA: TGCGCCAGCAGTGAGGAGGGAGGCCGCAAAGAGACCCAGTACTTC
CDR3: CASSEEGGRKETQYF

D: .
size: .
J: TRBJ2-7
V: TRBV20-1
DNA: TGCAGTGCTAGGCGTTCAGACCACTACGAGCAGTACTTC
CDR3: CSARRSDHYEQYF

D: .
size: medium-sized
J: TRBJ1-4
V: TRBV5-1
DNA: TGCGCCAGCAGCGTAGATAATGAAAAACTGTTTTTT
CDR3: CASSVDNEKLFF

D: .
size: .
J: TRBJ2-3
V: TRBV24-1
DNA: TGTGCCACCACGGTGGGGGATACGCAGTATTTT
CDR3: CATTVGDTQYF

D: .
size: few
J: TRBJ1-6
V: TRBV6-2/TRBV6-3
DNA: TGTGCCAGCAGTTACTGGAACACCAGGACAGAAGATTCACCCCTCCACTTT
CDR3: CASSYWNTRTEDSPLHF

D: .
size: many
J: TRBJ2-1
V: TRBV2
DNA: TGTGCCAGCAGTGAAGCGCGCTCCGGGGACAATGAGCAGTTCTTC
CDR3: CASSEARSGDNEQFF

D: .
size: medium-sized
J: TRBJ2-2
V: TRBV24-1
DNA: TGTGCCACCAGTGACGTTAGCGGCCCCGGGGAGCTGTTTTTT
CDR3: CATSDVSGPGELFF

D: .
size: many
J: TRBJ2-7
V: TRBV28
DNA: TGTGCCAGCAGTTTATTAAACGAGCAGTACTTC
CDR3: CASSLLNEQYF

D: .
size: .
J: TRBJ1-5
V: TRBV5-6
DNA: TGTGCCAGCAGCTTGGTTGACAGCAATCAGCCCCAGCATTTT
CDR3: CASSLVDSNQPQHF

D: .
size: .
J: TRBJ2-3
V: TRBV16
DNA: TGTGCCAGCAGCCAACAACGGTGGACAGATACGCAGTATTTT
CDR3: CASSQQRWTDTQYF

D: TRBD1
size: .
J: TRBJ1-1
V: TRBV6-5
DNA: TGTGCCAGCAGACCCGGACAGGTCACTGAAGCTTTCTTT
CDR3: CASRPGQVTEAFF

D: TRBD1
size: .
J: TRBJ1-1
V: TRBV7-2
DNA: TGTGCCAGCAGCTTACTAAGACAGGGCCTATACCTTGCTGGAGACACTGAAGCTTTCTTT
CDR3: CASSLLRQGLYLAGDTEAFF

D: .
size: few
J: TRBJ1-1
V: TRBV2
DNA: TGTGCCAGCCCCCCTAACAGGGAGATGAACACTGAAGCTTTCTTT
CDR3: CASPPNREMNTEAFF

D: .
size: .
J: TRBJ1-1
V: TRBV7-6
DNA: TGTGCCAGCAGCTTAAAGGTGAACACTGAAGCTTTCTTT
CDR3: CASSLKVNTEAFF

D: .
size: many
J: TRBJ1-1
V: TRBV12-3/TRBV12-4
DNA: TGTGCCAGCAGTCCGCAGGGGCGAGGTACTGAAGCTTTCTTT
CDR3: CASSPQGRGTEAFF